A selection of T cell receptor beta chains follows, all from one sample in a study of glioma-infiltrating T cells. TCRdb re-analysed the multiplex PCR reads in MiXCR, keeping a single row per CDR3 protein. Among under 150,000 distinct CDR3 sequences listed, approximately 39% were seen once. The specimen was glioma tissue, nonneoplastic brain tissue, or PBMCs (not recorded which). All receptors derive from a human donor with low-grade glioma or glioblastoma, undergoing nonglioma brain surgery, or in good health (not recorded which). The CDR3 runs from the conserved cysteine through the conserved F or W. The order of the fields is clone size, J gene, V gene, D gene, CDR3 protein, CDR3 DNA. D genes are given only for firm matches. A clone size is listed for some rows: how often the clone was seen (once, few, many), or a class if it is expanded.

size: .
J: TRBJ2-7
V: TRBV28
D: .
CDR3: CASSPPGEPSYEQYF
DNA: TGTGCCAGCAGTCCCCCGGGGGAGCCCTCCTACGAGCAGTACTTC

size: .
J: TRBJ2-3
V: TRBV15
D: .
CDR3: CATSSASETDTQYF
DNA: TGTGCCACCAGCTCCGCGAGTGAGACAGATACGCAGTATTTT

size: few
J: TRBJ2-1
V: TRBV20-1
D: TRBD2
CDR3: CSARDLAGGSYNEQFF
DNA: TGCAGTGCTAGAGATCTAGCGGGAGGTTCCTACAATGAGCAGTTCTTC

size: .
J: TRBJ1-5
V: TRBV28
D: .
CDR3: CASSFPTDIAPQHF
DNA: TGTGCCAGCAGTTTTCCTACAGATATCGCGCCCCAGCATTTT

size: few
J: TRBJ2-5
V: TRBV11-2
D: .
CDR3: CASSRNRAETQYF
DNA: TGTGCCAGCAGCCGTAACAGGGCTGAGACCCAGTACTTC

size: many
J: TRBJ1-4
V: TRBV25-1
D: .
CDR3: CASTGGRSNEKLFF
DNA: TGTGCCAGCACTGGGGGCAGATCTAATGAAAAACTGTTTTTT

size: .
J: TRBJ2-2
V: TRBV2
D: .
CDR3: CASSTHPYTGGELFF
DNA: TGTGCCAGCAGTACCCACCCTTACACGGGCGGGGAGCTGTTTTTT

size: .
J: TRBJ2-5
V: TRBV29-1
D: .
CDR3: CSVRRSQETQYF
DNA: TGCAGCGTTCGGCGGAGCCAAGAGACCCAGTACTTC

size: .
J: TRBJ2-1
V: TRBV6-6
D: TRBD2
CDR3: CASSYGLAGAYNEQFF
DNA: TGTGCCAGCAGTTACGGACTAGCGGGGGCTTACAATGAGCAGTTCTTC

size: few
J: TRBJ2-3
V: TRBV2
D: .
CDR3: CASSVSPSEDTDTQYF
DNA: TGTGCCAGCAGTGTCAGTCCTAGCGAGGACACAGATACGCAGTATTTT

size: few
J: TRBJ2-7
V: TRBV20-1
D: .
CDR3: CSARRLGGVEQYF
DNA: TGCAGTGCTAGACGACTAGGTGGCGTCGAGCAGTACTTC

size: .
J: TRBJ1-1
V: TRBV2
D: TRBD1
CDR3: CASSDIGAGGNTEAFF
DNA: TGTGCCAGCAGTGATATTGGCGCAGGGGGCAACACTGAAGCTTTCTTT

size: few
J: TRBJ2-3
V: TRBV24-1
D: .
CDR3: CATSDRSATQCF
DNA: TGTGCCACCAGTGATCGCTCTGCCACGCAGTGTTTT

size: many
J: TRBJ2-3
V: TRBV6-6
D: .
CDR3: CASSYNGLSTDTQYF
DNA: TGTGCCAGCAGTTACAATGGGCTTAGCACAGATACGCAGTATTTT

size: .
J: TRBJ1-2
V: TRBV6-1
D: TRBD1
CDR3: CASRHSGQGGGYTF
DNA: TGTGCCAGCAGACACTCGGGACAGGGTGGTGGCTACACCTTC

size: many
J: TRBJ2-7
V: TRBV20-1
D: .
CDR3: CRALKSGLGQYF
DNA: TGCAGAGCGCTGAAGTCCGGTCTTGGGCAGTACTTC